Each of the 18 T cell receptor beta chains below was sequenced from the same sample in a study of blood T cell repertoires in COVID-19. Profiled with immunoSEQ multiplex PCR; TCRdb holds only in-frame clones, not every one. The data show tens of thousands of clones, roughly 84% seen once. Sequenced sample: peripheral blood. These receptors all come from a man over 45 with acute or convalescent COVID-19.

The CDR3 loop is CSVEGREDRIAFF. The CDR3 nucleotides read TGCAGCGTTGAAGGGCGGGAGGACCGTATAGCTTTCTTT. The chain combines TRBV29-1 with TRBJ1-1; D gene uncertain. The germline CDR1 and CDR2 sequences are SQVTM and ANQGSEA. This CDR3 has 13 residues. Trimming removed 1 base at V and 10 bases at J, with 16 bases between.

This chain uses TRBV4-1 with TRBJ2-3; 9 nucleotides align to TRBD1. V gave up 4 bases and J gave up 5 bases; unmatched junction bases: 7. Germline CDR1 is MGHRA and CDR2 is YSYEKL. CDR3 length: 15 residues. The DNA for the CDR3 is TGCGCCAGCAGCCTCCGGGACAGGGTGAAAGATACGCAGTATTTT. It specifies CASSLRDRVKDTQYF.

CDR3 amino acids: CASSVEGREDSPLHF. The CDR3, as DNA: TGTGCCAGCAGCGTAGAGGGCAGGGAGGATTCACCCCTCCACTTT. This chain connects TRBV9 to TRBJ1-6, with D tentatively TRBD1 (5 bases). Trimming removed 0 bases at V and 8 bases at J, with 12 bases between. Per the germline V gene, CDR1 is SGDLS and CDR2 is YYNGEE. This CDR3 is 15 amino acids long.

The gene calls are TRBV2 and TRBJ1-6; a weak D match, TRBD1 (5 bases). Germline V gene data show CDR1 as SNHLY and CDR2 as FYNNEI. There are 13 residues in the CDR3. Trimming pared 6 bases from V and 9 bases from J, leaving 12 bases between. The CDR3: CASRGGDGSPLHF. CDR3 in DNA: TGTGCCAGCAGGGGAGGGGACGGTTCACCCCTCCACTTT.

This clone was seen once. V gene TRBV7-3 combines with J gene TRBJ1-2, with 8 positions matching TRBD1. V trimming: 5 bases; J trimming: 8 bases; junction bases outside the gene matches: 7. The germline V gene encodes CDR1 SGHTA and CDR2 FQGTGA. The CDR3 is made up of 13 amino acids. The CDR3 here is CASSKQGGDGYTF. CDR3 nucleotide sequence: TGTGCCAGCAGCAAACAGGGGGGCGACGGCTACACCTTC.

This clone was observed a single time. The V gene is TRBV9, the J gene TRBJ1-2, with a weak D call TRBD1 (6 bases). This CDR3 contains 13 residues. V was trimmed by 5 bases and J by 4 bases, leaving 12 bases between them. CDR1 is SGDLS, CDR2 YYNGEE, per germline. The CDR3 region has the DNA TGTGCCAGCAGGGGCGGGGGGCCCTATGGCTACACCTTC. As protein: CASRGGGPYGYTF.

The chain carries TRBV20-1 and TRBJ1-2; possible D gene TRBD1, 6 bases. The V and J ends lost 3 bases and 2 bases respectively, with 10 bases between them. The CDR3 contains 13 residues. Germline CDR1 and CDR2: DFQATT and SNEGSKA (reference sequence). The CDR3 protein is CSASTGTNYGYTF. The CDR3 nucleotides read TGCAGTGCTAGTACAGGGACCAACTATGGCTACACCTTC.

The J gene is TRBJ2-7, the V gene TRBV2; a possible D gene is TRBD1 (6 bases). Germline assignment: CDR1 SNHLY and CDR2 FYNNEI. The length of the CDR3 is 15 residues. Trimming left V 4 bases short and J 2 bases short, with 15 bases between. The CDR3 DNA sequence: TGTGCCAGCAGTGCGACCGGGACAACGACCTACGAGCAGTACTTC. It translates to CASSATGTTTYEQYF.

The chain has TRBV6-5 and TRBJ2-7; 7 nucleotides agree with TRBD2. Unmatched junction bases numbered 6, after V lost 4 bases and J lost 3 bases. In germline, CDR1 is MNHEY, CDR2 SVGAGI. The CDR3 extends over 14 amino acids. The CDR3 sequence: CASSSRGDLYEQYF. CDR3 DNA sequence: TGTGCCAGCAGTTCTCGGGGGGACCTCTACGAGCAGTACTTC.

The chain carries TRBV13 and TRBJ2-5; D not certain. The CDR3 is made up of 15 amino acids. Deletions cut 5 bases from V and 7 bases from J, with 20 bases between. The germline V gene has CDR1 PRHDT and CDR2 FYEKMQ (reference sequence). CDR3 coding DNA: TGTGCCAGCAGCCTCGAATCTCTCGAGTGGAGGACCCAGTACTTC. Protein product: CASSLESLEWRTQYF.

This sequence joins TRBV24-1 and TRBJ1-5; D possibly corresponds to TRBD1 (5 bases). The V end lost 2 bases, the J end lost 6 bases, and 16 bases lay between the germline ends. This CDR3 spans 16 amino acids. Germline loops: CDR1 KGHDR, CDR2 SFDVKD. CDR3 in amino acids: CATSDSGRAVGQPQHF. The CDR3 DNA sequence: TGTGCCACCAGTGATTCCGGCAGGGCCGTGGGTCAGCCCCAGCATTTT.

V and J are TRBV4-2 and TRBJ1-4; D possibly corresponds to TRBD1 (6 bases). Trimming stripped 8 bases from V and 7 bases from J, with 17 bases between. The V gene's germline CDR1 is LGHNA and CDR2 YNFKEQ. The CDR3 contains 14 residues. The CDR3 sequence: CASGDTSLREKLFF. The CDR3 nucleotides are TGTGCCAGCGGGGACACCTCGCTACGTGAAAAACTGTTTTTT.

Only one count was recorded for this clone. The chain combines TRBV19 with TRBJ2-7; TRBD2 matches 10 bases. The V gene's germline CDR1 is LNHDA and CDR2 SQIVND (reference sequence). V was pared by 6 bases and J by 4 bases, with 9 bases of the junction left unmatched. This CDR3 comprises 15 residues. The CDR3 coding sequence is TGTGCCAGTAGATTACTAGCGGGACGAAGGTACGAGCAGTACTTC. The encoded protein is CASRLLAGRRYEQYF.

This chain links TRBV29-1 with TRBJ2-7, with TRBD1 matching 7 bases. Germline-derived CDR1 and CDR2 are SQVTM and ANQGSEA. CDR3 length: 12 residues. After removal of 7 bases from V and 2 bases from J, the junction contained 5 bases not matched to a gene. CDR3 region: CSGRQGPYEQYF. Here the CDR3 DNA reads TGCAGCGGACGACAGGGACCCTACGAGCAGTACTTC.

With regard to this clone: The junction departs from the called germline gene at one end, perhaps through a read error. The chain is built from TRBV7-7 and TRBJ2-1; TRBD2 is a possible D gene (6 bases). The CDR3 length is 14 residues. Germline V gene sequence: CDR1 SSHAT, CDR2 FNYEAQ (reference sequence). CDR3: CASSLGYSSVEQFF. In DNA form, the CDR3 reads TGTGCTAGCAGCTTAGGATATTCTAGCGTCGAGCAGTTCTTC.

V and J are TRBV7-9 and TRBJ1-5; possible D gene TRBD1, 6 bases. Germline CDR1 is SEHNR and CDR2 is FQNEAQ (reference sequence). CDR3 length: 14 residues. V was trimmed by 5 bases and J by 7 bases, leaving 15 bases between them. In DNA, the CDR3 is TGTGCCAGCAGCATAGGGGGAAGGGGGCAGCCCCAGCATTTT. It is translated as CASSIGGRGQPQHF.

This chain links TRBV2 with TRBJ2-1; D ambiguous. CDR1 is SNHLY, CDR2 FYNNEI, per germline. CDR3 length: 12 residues. V lost 5 bases and J 10 bases, leaving 12 bases between the germline ends. The CDR3: CASSSLLEEQFF. CDR3 coding DNA: TGTGCCAGCAGTTCCCTACTGGAGGAGCAGTTCTTC.

The chain links TRBV6-5 to TRBJ2-3; TRBD1 aligns across 11 bases. CDR3 length: 16 amino acids. The trim removed 2 bases at V and 3 bases at J, leaving 4 bases unmatched. Germline V CDR1 and CDR2: MNHEY, SVGAGI. CDR3 amino acids: CASSYGDRGTTDTQYF. The CDR3 nucleotides read TGTGCCAGCAGTTACGGGGACAGGGGGACGACAGATACGCAGTATTTT.